One T cell receptor beta chain is described in this entry. As for time point: sample taken at primary tumor resection. The authors sequenced whole RNA from tumor, nontumor lung or frozen PBMC without sorting. The donors, 72 patients with untreated early-stage non-small cell lung cancer, provided the samples. This sample stems from a study of spatial heterogeneity in lung cancer. As for the study in general: Beta-chain sequences consistently outnumbered alpha-chain sequences in detection. An average of more than ten raw reads was observed per unique TCR and UMI combination.

TCRdb processed the 5' RACE reads anew with MiXCR; each CDR3 protein has one entry. The sample has around 89,000 distinct CDR3 sequences; less than 15% are singletons. The V gene's germline CDR1 is ENHRY and CDR2 SYGVKD. V shed 6 bases and J shed 2 bases, with 6 bases lying between them. CDR3 size: 12 residues. The starting material was PBMCs, obtained at surgery. The chain carries TRBV10-3 and TRBJ2-3, with D perhaps TRBD1 or TRBD2 (5 bases each). The source of this sequence is a male donor with early-stage non-small cell lung cancer. The chain's CDR3 is CAIRGDTDTQYF. CDR3 nucleotide sequence: TGTGCCATCAGGGGGGACACAGATACGCAGTATTTT.